This is a list of T cell receptor beta chains from one sample in a study of shared clonotypes between healthy human individuals. Produced via immunoSEQ multiplex PCR; TCRdb's table is partial and in-frame only. Of about 2.1 million clones in the sample, 93% were seen once. Sequenced sample: naive CD8+ T cells from PBMCs. Receptors were obtained from a man younger than 30 in good health. Some clones in this sample may be carry-over from other donors' samples. Both conserved end residues are part of each CDR3. The order of the fields is V gene, J gene, clone size, D gene, CDR3 protein, CDR3 DNA. A D gene is named only where the DNA matches it firmly. The size of a clone is reported for some rows only, either as once, few or many, or as a class for expanded clones.

TRBV5-1	TRBJ2-1	.	TRBD1	CASRTGGTEQFF	TGCGCCAGCAGAACAGGGGGCACTGAGCAGTTCTTC
TRBV10-3	TRBJ2-1	.	TRBD1	CAIRVTGDHNEQFF	TGTGCCATCAGGGTGACAGGGGACCACAATGAGCAGTTCTTC
TRBV11-1	TRBJ2-7	.	.	CASSLEAGQTYEQYF	TGTGCCAGCAGCTTAGAGGCGGGACAGACCTACGAGCAGTACTTC
TRBV19	TRBJ2-3	.	.	CASSPEFADTQYF	TGTGCCAGTAGTCCCGAATTTGCAGATACGCAGTATTTT
TRBV5-6	TRBJ2-1	.	.	CASSLFEGLTYNEQFF	TGTGCCAGCAGCTTGTTTGAGGGACTTACCTACAATGAGCAGTTCTTC
TRBV2	TRBJ2-2	.	TRBD2	CASIRPTSGRFSGELFF	TGTGCCAGCATACGCCCAACTAGCGGGAGGTTTTCGGGGGAGCTGTTTTTT
TRBV27	TRBJ2-7	.	.	CASSLTGSGTYEQYF	TGTGCCAGCAGTTTAACGGGGTCGGGAACCTACGAGCAGTACTTC
TRBV10-3	TRBJ2-3	.	TRBD1	CAISDRVGTDTQYF	TGTGCCATCAGCGACAGGGTAGGGACAGATACGCAGTATTTT
TRBV27	TRBJ1-1	.	.	CASQTGTLGVAFF	TGTGCCAGCCAAACCGGGACGCTCGGGGTAGCTTTCTTT
TRBV6-1	TRBJ2-2	.	.	CASSEGLSTGELFF	TGTGCCAGCAGTGAAGGTCTCTCCACCGGGGAGCTGTTTTTT
TRBV27	TRBJ1-5	once	TRBD1	CASSKQGHQPQHF	TGTGCCAGCAGTAAACAGGGGCATCAGCCCCAGCATTTT
TRBV4-3	TRBJ2-5	.	.	CASSHTDGGRETQYF	TGCGCCAGCAGCCACACAGACGGGGGGCGGGAGACCCAGTACTTC
TRBV27	TRBJ2-5	once	TRBD1	CASSWDRVGETQYF	TGTGCCAGCAGTTGGGACAGGGTAGGAGAGACCCAGTACTTC
TRBV19	TRBJ2-1	.	TRBD2	CASSVAGVSYNEQFF	TGTGCCAGTAGCGTAGCGGGCGTCTCCTACAATGAGCAGTTCTTC
TRBV7-9	TRBJ2-7	once	.	CASSLGSDYEQYF	TGTGCCAGCAGCTTAGGGTCTGACTACGAGCAGTACTTC
TRBV9	TRBJ2-1	.	.	CASSASGGGGISYNEQFF	TGTGCCAGCAGCGCCTCTGGGGGCGGCGGGATCTCCTACAATGAGCAGTTCTTC
TRBV6-5	TRBJ1-1	.	.	CASGRLPNTEAFF	TGTGCCAGCGGGCGCCTCCCGAACACTGAAGCTTTCTTT
TRBV27	TRBJ2-7	.	TRBD1	CASSSPGQGASYEQYF	TGTGCCAGCAGTTCACCGGGACAGGGGGCTTCCTACGAGCAGTACTTC
TRBV15	TRBJ2-7	once	TRBD2	CATSGGGEGYEQYF	TGTGCCACCAGTGGGGGGGGAGAGGGATACGAGCAGTACTTC
TRBV7-9	TRBJ2-1	once	.	CASSLWGDEQFF	TGTGCCAGCAGCTTATGGGGGGATGAGCAGTTCTTC
TRBV13	TRBJ2-1	.	.	CASSSPGAGYNEQFF	TGTGCCAGCAGCTCCCCCGGGGCTGGGTACAATGAGCAGTTCTTC
TRBV27	TRBJ2-1	.	.	CASSLLLPNEQFF	TGTGCCAGCAGTTTATTACTTCCCAATGAGCAGTTCTTC